The source of this T cell receptor (beta chain) is a study of T cell responses to AZD1222 COVID-19 vaccine. Study-wide results and caveats: Possibly, clonal diversity was underestimated; donors were largely white British and included more females.

Produced via immunoSEQ multiplex PCR; TCRdb's table is partial and in-frame only. The table lists under 200,000 clones, around 95% of them singletons. Turning to this clone: As yet, its antigen is unknown.

The receptor's source is an adult in good health. The specimen was peripheral blood, collected on day 0 of AZD1222 vaccination.

The CDR3 region is CASSGRQDSPLHF. CDR3 bases: TGTGCCAGCAGCGGTCGACAGGATTCACCCCTCCACTTT. This chain links TRBV7-6 with TRBJ1-6; a possible D gene is TRBD1 (6 bases). CDR1 is SGHVS and CDR2 is FNYEAQ in the germline V gene. V was shortened by 5 bases and J by 8 bases, with 10 bases between the two germline ends. The CDR3 runs to 13 residues. Variable domain in full (rest from reference TRBV7-6 and TRBJ1-6): GAGVSQSPRYKVTKRGQDVALRCDPISGHVSLYWYRQALGQGPEFLTYFNYEAQQDKSGLPNDRFSAERPEGSISTLTIQRTEQRDSAMYRCASSGRQDSPLHFGNGTRLTVT.